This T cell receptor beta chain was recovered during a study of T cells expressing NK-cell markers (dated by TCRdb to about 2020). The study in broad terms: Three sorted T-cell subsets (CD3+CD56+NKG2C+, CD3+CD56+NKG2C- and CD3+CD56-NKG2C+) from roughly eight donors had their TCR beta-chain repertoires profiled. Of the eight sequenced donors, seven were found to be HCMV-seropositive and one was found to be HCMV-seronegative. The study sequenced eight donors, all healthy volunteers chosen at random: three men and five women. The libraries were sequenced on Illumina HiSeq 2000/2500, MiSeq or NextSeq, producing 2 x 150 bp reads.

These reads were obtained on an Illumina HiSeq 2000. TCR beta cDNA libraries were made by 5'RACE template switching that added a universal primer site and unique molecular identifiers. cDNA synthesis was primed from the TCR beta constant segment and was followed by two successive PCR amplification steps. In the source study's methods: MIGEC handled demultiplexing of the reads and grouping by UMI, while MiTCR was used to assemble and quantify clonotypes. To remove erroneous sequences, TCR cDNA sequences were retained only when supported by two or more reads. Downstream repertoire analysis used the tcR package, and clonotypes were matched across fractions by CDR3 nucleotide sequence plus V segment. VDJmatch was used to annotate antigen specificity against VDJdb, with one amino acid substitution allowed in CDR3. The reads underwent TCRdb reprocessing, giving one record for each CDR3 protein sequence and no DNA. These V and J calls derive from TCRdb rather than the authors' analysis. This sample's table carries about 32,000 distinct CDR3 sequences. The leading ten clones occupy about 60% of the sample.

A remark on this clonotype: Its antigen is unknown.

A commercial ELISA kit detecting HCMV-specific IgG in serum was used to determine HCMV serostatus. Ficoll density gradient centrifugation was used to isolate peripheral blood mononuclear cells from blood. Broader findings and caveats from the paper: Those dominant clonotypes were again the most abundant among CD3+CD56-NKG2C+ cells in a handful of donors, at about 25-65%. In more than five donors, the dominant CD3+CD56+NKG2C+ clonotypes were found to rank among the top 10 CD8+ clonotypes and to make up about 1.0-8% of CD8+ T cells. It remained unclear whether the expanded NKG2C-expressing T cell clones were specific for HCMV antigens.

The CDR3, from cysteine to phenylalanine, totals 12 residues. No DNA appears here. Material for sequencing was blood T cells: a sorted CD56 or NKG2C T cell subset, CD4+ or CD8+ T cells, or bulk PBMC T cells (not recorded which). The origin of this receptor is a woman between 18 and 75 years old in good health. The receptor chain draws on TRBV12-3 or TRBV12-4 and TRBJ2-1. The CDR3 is CASSLNRLEQFF.